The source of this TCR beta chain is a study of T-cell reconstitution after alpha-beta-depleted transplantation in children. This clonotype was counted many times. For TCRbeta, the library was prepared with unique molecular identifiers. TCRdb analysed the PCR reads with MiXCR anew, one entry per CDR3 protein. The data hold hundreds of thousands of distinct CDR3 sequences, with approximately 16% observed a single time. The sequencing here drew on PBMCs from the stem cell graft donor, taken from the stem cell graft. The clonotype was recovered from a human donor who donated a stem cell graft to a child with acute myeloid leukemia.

The CDR3 DNA reads as TGCAGTGCTAGATTACTGGGACTAGCGGGGGCGGTAGATACGCAGTATTTT. Encoded protein: CSARLLGLAGAVDTQYF. The rearrangement uses TRBV20-1 and TRBJ2-3; TRBD2 agrees at 14 bases. Per germline, CDR1 DFQATT and CDR2 SNEGSKA (reference sequence). The V segment lost 2 bases and the J segment 5 bases; nucleotides outside the gene matches: 9. CDR3 length equals 17 residues.